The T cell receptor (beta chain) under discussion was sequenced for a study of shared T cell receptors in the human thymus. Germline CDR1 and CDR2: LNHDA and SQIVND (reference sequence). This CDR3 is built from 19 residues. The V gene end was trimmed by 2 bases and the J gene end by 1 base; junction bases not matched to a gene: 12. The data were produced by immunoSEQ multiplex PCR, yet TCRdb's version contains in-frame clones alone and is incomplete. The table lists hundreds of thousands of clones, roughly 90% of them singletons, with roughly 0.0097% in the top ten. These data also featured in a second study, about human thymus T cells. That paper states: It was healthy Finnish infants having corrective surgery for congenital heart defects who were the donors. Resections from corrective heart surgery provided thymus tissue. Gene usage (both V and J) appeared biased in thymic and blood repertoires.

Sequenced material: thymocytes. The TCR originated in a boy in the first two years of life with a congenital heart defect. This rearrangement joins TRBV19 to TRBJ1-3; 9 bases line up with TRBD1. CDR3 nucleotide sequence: TGTGCCAGTAGTATAACCACAACAGGGGGCGAGGAATCTGGAAACACCATATATTTT. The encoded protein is CASSITTTGGEESGNTIYF.